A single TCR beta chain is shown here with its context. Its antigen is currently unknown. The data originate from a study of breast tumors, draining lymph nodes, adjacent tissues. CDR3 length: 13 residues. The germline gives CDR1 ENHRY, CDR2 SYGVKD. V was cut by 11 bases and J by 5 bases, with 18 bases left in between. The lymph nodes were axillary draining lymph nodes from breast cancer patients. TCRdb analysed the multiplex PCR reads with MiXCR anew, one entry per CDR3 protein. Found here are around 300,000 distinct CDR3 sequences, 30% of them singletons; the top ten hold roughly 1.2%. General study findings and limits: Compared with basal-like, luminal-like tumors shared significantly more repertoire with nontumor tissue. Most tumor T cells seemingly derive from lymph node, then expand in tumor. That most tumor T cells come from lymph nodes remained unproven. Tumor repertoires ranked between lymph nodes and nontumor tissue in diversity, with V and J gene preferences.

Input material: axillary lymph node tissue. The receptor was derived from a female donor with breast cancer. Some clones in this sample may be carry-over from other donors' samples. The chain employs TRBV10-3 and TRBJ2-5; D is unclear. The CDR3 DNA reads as TGTGCCGTCGGTGTAACCGCGCGCGAGACCCAGTACTTC. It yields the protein CAVGVTARETQYF.